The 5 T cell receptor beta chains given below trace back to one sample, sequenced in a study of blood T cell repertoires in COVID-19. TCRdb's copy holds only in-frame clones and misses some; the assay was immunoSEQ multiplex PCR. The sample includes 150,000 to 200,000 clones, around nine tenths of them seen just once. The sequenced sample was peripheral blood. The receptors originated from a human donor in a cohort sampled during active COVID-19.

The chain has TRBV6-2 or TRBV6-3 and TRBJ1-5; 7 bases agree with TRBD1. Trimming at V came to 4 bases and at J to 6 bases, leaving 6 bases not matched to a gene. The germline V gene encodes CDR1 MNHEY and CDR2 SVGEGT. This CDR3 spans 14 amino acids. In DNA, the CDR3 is TGTGCCAGCAGTTTAGGGGGCGCGGGTCAGCCCCAGCATTTT. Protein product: CASSLGGAGQPQHF.

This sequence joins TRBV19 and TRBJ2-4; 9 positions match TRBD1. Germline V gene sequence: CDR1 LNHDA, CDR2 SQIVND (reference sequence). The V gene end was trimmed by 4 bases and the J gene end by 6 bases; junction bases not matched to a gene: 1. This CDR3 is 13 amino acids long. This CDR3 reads CASSTTGGNIQYF. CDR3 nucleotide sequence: TGTGCCAGTAGTACGACAGGGGGAAACATTCAGTACTTC.

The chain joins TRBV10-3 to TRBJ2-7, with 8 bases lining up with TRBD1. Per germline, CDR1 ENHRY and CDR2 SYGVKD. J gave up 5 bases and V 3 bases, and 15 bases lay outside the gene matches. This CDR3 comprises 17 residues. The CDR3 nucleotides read TGTGCCATCAGTGACCGAATCTCGACAGGGGAGATGGACGAGCAGTACTTC. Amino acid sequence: CAISDRISTGEMDEQYF.

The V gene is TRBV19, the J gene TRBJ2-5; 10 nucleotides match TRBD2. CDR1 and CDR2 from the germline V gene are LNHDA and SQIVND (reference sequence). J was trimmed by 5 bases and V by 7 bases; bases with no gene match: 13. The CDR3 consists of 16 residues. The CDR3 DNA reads TGTGCCAGTACCAGTACGTGGACTAGCGGAGCGGAGACCCAGTACTTC. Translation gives CASTSTWTSGAETQYF.

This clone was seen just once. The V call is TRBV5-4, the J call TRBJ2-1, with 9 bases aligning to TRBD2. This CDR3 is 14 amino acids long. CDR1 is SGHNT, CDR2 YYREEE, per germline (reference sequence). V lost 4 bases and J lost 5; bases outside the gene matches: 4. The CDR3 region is CASSLGLADNEQFF. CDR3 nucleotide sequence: TGTGCCAGCAGCCTGGGACTAGCAGACAATGAGCAGTTCTTC.